This T cell receptor beta chain came from a study of blood T cell repertoires in COVID-19. Study details: From T cells, B-cell-depleted T cells, or PBMCs came the material, which was cDNA or gDNA.

In the study's own analysis: Amplification of reference gene primers was used by the study to estimate nucleated cell counts. The repertoire was sequenced with immunoSEQ multiplex PCR; TCRdb's copy has only in-frame clones and lacks some. The V and J calls and clone size were taken over from that table, and D and trimming were inferred from the DNA. The data show some 38,000 clones, with 91% seen just once and 15% to 18% held by the top ten. This CDR3 contains 22 residues. The junction had 24 bases not matched to a gene; V was cut back by 4 bases and J by 3 bases. CDR1 and CDR2 (germline): MNHEY, SMNVEV (reference sequence).

The specimen was peripheral blood. The V and J genes are TRBV27 and TRBJ2-1, with 10 bases lining up with TRBD2. The source is a woman younger than 45 in a cohort sampled during active COVID-19. In nucleotides, the CDR3 is TGTGCCAGCAGTTACCGGTACCGGAAGGCACTAGCGGGGAGAATGGGCTACAATGAGCAGTTCTTC. Protein: CASSYRYRKALAGRMGYNEQFF.